The 16 T cell receptor beta chains listed next were all sequenced from one sample in a study of control samples from healthy donors and cancer patients. Assay: immunoSEQ multiplex PCR; the TCRdb copy retains only in-frame clones and omits some. The sample carries tens of thousands of clones, around 94% recorded once. Source material: blood. The receptor set was obtained from a man aged 55 to 70 in good health.

The V call is TRBV28, the J call TRBJ1-2; D not resolved. Germline loops: CDR1 MDHEN, CDR2 SYDVKM. The V and J ends lost 7 bases and 0 bases respectively, with 15 bases between them. This CDR3 is 15 amino acids long. CDR3 loop: CASNSPYGANYGYTF. The CDR3 nucleotides are TGTGCCAGCAACTCTCCGTACGGAGCTAACTATGGCTACACCTTC.

This rearrangement joins TRBV7-2 to TRBJ2-2; D unclear. The V and J ends lost 5 bases and 1 base respectively, with 8 bases between them. CDR1 is SGHTA, CDR2 FQGNSA, per germline. CDR3 length equals 14 residues. The CDR3 loop reads CASSLTMNTGELFF. The CDR3, as DNA: TGTGCCAGCAGCCTAACAATGAACACCGGGGAGCTGTTTTTT.

The chain has TRBV29-1 and TRBJ2-7; perhaps TRBD1 as D (6 bases). Deletions cut 1 base from V and 4 bases from J, with 17 bases between. This CDR3 has 15 residues. Germline V lookup: CDR1 SQVTM, CDR2 ANQGSEA. The CDR3, as DNA: TGCAGCGTTGAAGCCCGTGGGCAGGGGTTTTACGAGCAGTACTTC. Its translation is CSVEARGQGFYEQYF.

The chain recombines TRBV19 with TRBJ1-3; 7 nucleotides align to TRBD1. Germline CDR1 and CDR2: LNHDA and SQIVND (reference sequence). The trim removed 6 bases at V and 1 base at J, leaving 3 bases unmatched. This CDR3 is 14 amino acids long. The CDR3 DNA sequence: TGTGCCAGTAGGCCAGGGGGTTCTGGAAACACCATATATTTT. It encodes CASRPGGSGNTIYF.

The chain links TRBV11-2 to TRBJ1-1; D remains ambiguous. Germline-derived CDR1 and CDR2 are SGHAT and FQNNGV. Trimming stripped 1 base from V and 10 bases from J, with 13 bases between. CDR3 length: 13 amino acids. In DNA, the CDR3 is TGTGCCAGCAGCTTAGGTAGCGGTGTGCCAGCTTTCTTT. This gives the protein CASSLGSGVPAFF.

The V gene is TRBV2, the J gene TRBJ2-7; 15 positions agree with TRBD2. The germline V gene encodes CDR1 SNHLY and CDR2 FYNNEI. With 6 bases clipped from V and 3 bases from J, the junction kept 6 bases outside the gene matches. CDR3 size: 16 residues. CDR3 DNA: TGTGCCAGCAGGGGACTAGCGGGGGGTACTGGCTACGAGCAGTACTTC. Encoded protein: CASRGLAGGTGYEQYF. The complete variable domain, with remaining parts taken from reference TRBV2 and TRBJ2-7, reads EPEVTQTPSHQVTQMGQEVILRCVPISNHLYFYWYRQILGQKVEFLVSFYNNEISEKSEIFDDQFSVERPDGSNFTLKIRSTKLEDSAMYFCASRGLAGGTGYEQYFGPGTRLTVT.

V and J are TRBV19 and TRBJ1-2; D gene uncertain. The CDR3 extends over 14 amino acids. Trimming removed 5 bases at V and 3 bases at J, with 13 bases between. The V gene's germline CDR1 is LNHDA and CDR2 SQIVND (reference sequence). The CDR3 coding sequence is TGTGCCAGTAGTGCCGGGCCTCAATACTATGGCTACACCTTC. Its protein is CASSAGPQYYGYTF.

The chain combines TRBV24-1 with TRBJ2-1, with 14 bases fitting TRBD2. Germline V CDR1 and CDR2: KGHDR, SFDVKD. The V and J ends lost 3 bases and 0 bases, in that order; junction bases with no gene match: 3. The CDR3 runs to 18 residues. CDR3 DNA: TGTGCCACCAGTGATCTAGGACTAGCGGGGGGCTCCTACAATGAGCAGTTCTTC. Translated: CATSDLGLAGGSYNEQFF.

J is TRBJ2-1 and V is TRBV10-2, with 8 bases fitting TRBD2. Germline V gene sequence: CDR1 WSHSY, CDR2 SAAADI. J was trimmed by 9 bases and V by 7 bases; bases with no gene match: 14. The length of the CDR3 is 15 residues. The CDR3 protein is CASNPTGGGSTEQFF. For the CDR3, the DNA is TGCGCCAGCAACCCGACGGGCGGGGGGTCGACTGAGCAGTTCTTC.

The chain combines TRBV6-2 or TRBV6-3 with TRBJ2-7; 7 bases match TRBD2. Germline CDR1 reads MNHEY; CDR2 reads SVGEGT. This CDR3 is 13 amino acids long. The trim removed 2 bases at V and 7 bases at J, leaving 5 bases unmatched. This CDR3 reads CASSYGLAGEQYF. Here the CDR3 DNA reads TGTGCCAGCAGTTACGGCTTAGCGGGTGAGCAGTACTTC.

J is TRBJ1-6 and V is TRBV9; D might be TRBD1 (6 bases). The CDR3 is made up of 14 amino acids. The germline CDR1 and CDR2 sequences are SGDLS and YYNGEE. V lost 6 bases and J 7 bases, leaving 14 bases between the germline ends. The CDR3 spells CASNRDGGNSPLHF. In nucleotides, the CDR3 is TGTGCCAGCAACAGGGACGGGGGGAATTCACCCCTCCACTTT.

The chain uses TRBV19 and TRBJ1-2; 11 bases are shared with TRBD1. The CDR3 sequence is 14 residues long. Germline V gene lookup returns CDR1 LNHDA and CDR2 SQIVND (reference sequence). J was trimmed by 8 bases and V by 3 bases; bases with no gene match: 5. DNA for the CDR3: TGTGCCAGTAGTATCCGGACAGGGGGCTACGGCTACACCTTC. It is translated as CASSIRTGGYGYTF.

V usage is TRBV10-3 and J usage is TRBJ2-3, with 9 bases aligning to TRBD2. Trimming cost V 11 bases and J 3 bases; bases outside gene matches: 6. Germline values: CDR1 ENHRY, CDR2 SYGVKD. CDR3 length: 13 amino acids. The chain's CDR3 is CAVSSGATDTQYF. In DNA form, the CDR3 reads TGTGCCGTGTCTAGCGGGGCAACAGATACGCAGTATTTT.

The chain recombines TRBV11-2 with TRBJ1-6, with unresolved D. The V gene lost 5 bases and the J gene lost 9 bases, with 14 bases spanning the gap. Germline V gives CDR1 SGHAT, CDR2 FQNNGV. This CDR3 has 14 amino acids. The CDR3 DNA is TGTGCCAGCAGCCCCGCTATGGCGTCTTCACCCCTCCACTTT. This encodes CASSPAMASSPLHF. The full variable domain, in which reference TRBV11-2 and TRBJ1-6 provide the parts outside the CDR3, is EAGVAQSPRYKIIEKRQSVAFWCNPISGHATLYWYQQILGQGPKLLIQFQNNGVVDDSQLPKDRFSAERLKGVDSTLKIQPAKLEDSAVYLCASSPAMASSPLHFGNGTRLTVT.

The CDR3 here is CASSRTPTSGDRAFF. CDR3 sequence (DNA): TGTGCCAGCAGCCGAACACCTACATCGGGGGATAGGGCTTTCTTT. This chain uses TRBV3-1 (or the pseudogene TRBV3-2) with TRBJ1-1, with D maybe TRBD1 (5 bases). Germline V gene lookup returns CDR1 LGHDT and CDR2 YNNKEL (reference sequence). This CDR3 spans 15 amino acids. The V gene lost 4 bases and the J gene lost 11 bases, with 23 bases spanning the gap.

The chain carries TRBV19 and TRBJ2-5, with TRBD2 matching over 10 bases. Unmatched junction bases numbered 11, after V lost 5 bases and J lost 5 bases. Germline lookup yields CDR1 LNHDA and CDR2 SQIVND (reference sequence). The CDR3 length is 16 residues. The CDR3 protein is CASSPPSGGAGETQYF. The CDR3 DNA reads TGTGCCAGTAGTCCCCCCAGCGGGGGGGCCGGGGAGACCCAGTACTTC.